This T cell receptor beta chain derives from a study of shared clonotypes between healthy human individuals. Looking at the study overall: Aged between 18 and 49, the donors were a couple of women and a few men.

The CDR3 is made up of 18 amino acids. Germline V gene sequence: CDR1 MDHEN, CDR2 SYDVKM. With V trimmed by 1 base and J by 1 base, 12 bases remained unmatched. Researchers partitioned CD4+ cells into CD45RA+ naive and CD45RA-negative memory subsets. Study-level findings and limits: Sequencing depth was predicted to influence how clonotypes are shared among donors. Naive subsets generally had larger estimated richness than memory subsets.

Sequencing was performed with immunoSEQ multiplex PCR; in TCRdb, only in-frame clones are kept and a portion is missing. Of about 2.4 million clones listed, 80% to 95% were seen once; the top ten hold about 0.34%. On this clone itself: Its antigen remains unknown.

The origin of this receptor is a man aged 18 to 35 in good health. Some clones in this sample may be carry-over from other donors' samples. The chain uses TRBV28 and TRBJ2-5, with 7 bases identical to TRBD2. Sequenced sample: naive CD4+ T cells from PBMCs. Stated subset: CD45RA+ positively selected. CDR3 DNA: TGTGCCAGCAGTTTATATGCGGGCTTTTCTAGCGGCCAAGAGACCCAGTACTTC. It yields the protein CASSLYAGFSSGQETQYF.